Following are 20 T cell receptor beta chains from one sample sequenced in a study of T cells in Graves' hyperthyroidism and ophthalmopathy. RNA transcripts gave rise to amplified TCR beta CDR3 regions. HTBI primers drove first-round RT-PCR of the TCR CDR3. TCRdb used MiXCR to reprocess the multiplex PCR reads, holding one entry per CDR3 protein. The sample includes about 770,000 distinct CDR3 sequences, roughly a sixth seen only once; the top ten take around 15%. The sequencing input was blood. The receptors were gathered from a woman in her fifties or sixties with Graves' hyperthyroidism that later progressed to Graves' ophthalmopathy.

This clonotype was recorded at least ten times. This chain connects TRBV3-1 to TRBJ1-1; 10 bases agree with TRBD1. Germline loops: CDR1 LGHDT, CDR2 YNNKEL (reference sequence). V was clipped by 3 bases and J by 6 bases; unmatched bases: 4. The CDR3 runs to 14 residues. The CDR3 region is CASSQTGGAAEAFF. The DNA for the CDR3 is TGTGCCAGCAGCCAGACAGGGGGCGCAGCTGAAGCTTTCTTT.

The chain couples TRBV12-3 or TRBV12-4 to TRBJ1-4, with a weak D call TRBD1 (5 bases). The CDR3 runs 15 residues. The ends were cut back, 6 bases at V and 0 bases at J, with 11 bases in the middle. CDR3 nucleotide sequence: TGTGCCAGCAGGCCAGGGTTCTCAACTAATGAAAAACTGTTTTTT. This gives the protein CASRPGFSTNEKLFF.

This chain uses TRBV6-1 with TRBJ1-4; D might be TRBD1 (5 bases). The CDR3 extends over 16 amino acids. V was trimmed by 5 bases and J by 8 bases, leaving 21 bases between them. Germline V lookup: CDR1 MNHNS, CDR2 SASEGT. DNA of the CDR3: TGTGCCAGCAGTCCCGGGGTGGGGGGAGTAGGCGAAAAACTGTTTTTT. It is translated as CASSPGVGGVGEKLFF.

This clonotype was observed at least ten times. The rearrangement links TRBV20-1 to TRBJ2-1, with 12 positions matching TRBD2. The trim removed 0 bases at V and 0 bases at J, leaving 6 bases unmatched. The CDR3 length is 18 residues. CDR1 and CDR2 (germline): DFQATT, SNEGSKA (reference sequence). CDR3 in amino acids: CSARDPTSGGSSYNEQFF. The CDR3 DNA is TGCAGTGCTAGAGATCCTACTAGCGGGGGGAGCTCCTACAATGAGCAGTTCTTC.

This clonotype was picked up many times. V is TRBV5-1 and J is TRBJ2-1; TRBD1 is a possible D gene (6 bases). This CDR3 spans 19 amino acids. From germline, CDR1 is SGHRS and CDR2 YFSETQ. Trimming took 3 bases from V and 7 from J, leaving 29 bases between them. This CDR3 reads CASSWTALSPVGTGNEQFF. The CDR3 DNA reads TGCGCCAGCAGCTGGACTGCCCTGTCGCCAGTAGGCACAGGGAATGAGCAGTTCTTC.

This clonotype has a handful of counts. V is TRBV12-3 or TRBV12-4 and J is TRBJ2-3; weak D call: TRBD2 (6 bases). V lost 6 bases, J lost 1 base, and 14 bases lay in between. The CDR3 covers 15 residues. DNA of the CDR3: TGTGCCAGCAGCCGCGGAGGGGCCGGCACAGATACGCAGTATTTT. Amino acid sequence: CASSRGGAGTDTQYF.

This clonotype has only a few counts. At one boundary the junction diverges from the germline segment, which might be a read error. This sequence joins TRBV2 and TRBJ1-4; 7 bases are shared with TRBD1. The CDR3 extends over 15 amino acids. Germline-derived CDR1 and CDR2 are SNHLY and FYNNEI. In nucleotides, the CDR3 is TGTGCCGGCAGGGACCGGGACAGTATTAATGAAAAACTGTTTTTT. It is translated as CAGRDRDSINEKLFF.

This clonotype appeared a few times. CDR3 region: CASRLSTEAFF. CDR3 in DNA: TGTGCCAGCAGATTGAGCACTGAAGCTTTCTTT. The V and J genes are TRBV7-8 and TRBJ1-1, with unresolved D. CDR1 is SGHVS, CDR2 FQNEAQ, per germline. The CDR3 sequence is 11 residues long. With 6 bases removed from V and 4 bases from J, the gap between germline ends came to 6 bases.

This clonotype was detected once. CDR3 sequence (DNA): TGCGCCAGCAGCCCGGACCCTGCGCCCTACGAGCAGTACTTC. Protein: CASSPDPAPYEQYF. V is TRBV5-1 and J is TRBJ2-7; D gene ambiguous. V was shortened by 4 bases and J by 2 bases, with 13 bases between the two germline ends. CDR1 and CDR2 (germline): SGHRS, YFSETQ. The CDR3 totals 14 residues.

This chain uses TRBV4-1 with TRBJ1-4; D gene ambiguous. The CDR3 totals 16 residues. V was cut by 0 bases and J by 0 bases, with 8 bases left in between. CDR1 and CDR2 from the germline V gene are MGHRA and YSYEKL. CDR3 DNA sequence: TGCGCCAGCAGCCAAGATCTAACAGCAACTAATGAAAAACTGTTTTTT. Protein: CASSQDLTATNEKLFF.

V usage is TRBV12-3 or TRBV12-4 and J usage is TRBJ2-2; weak D call: TRBD2 (6 bases). The CDR3 totals 14 residues. The V end was cut by 10 bases, the J end by 5 bases, with 17 bases between. The CDR3 coding sequence is TGTGCCACCTCCGTGGGGGGTTCGACCGGGGAGCTGTTTTTT. Translating it yields CATSVGGSTGELFF.

This clonotype was picked up many times. The genes are TRBV2 and TRBJ1-2; possibly TRBD1 for D (5 bases). The CDR3 consists of 14 residues. The V end was cut by 2 bases, the J end by 5 bases, with 12 bases between. Looked up from germline, CDR1 is SNHLY and CDR2 is FYNNEI. CDR3 nucleotide sequence: TGTGCCAGCAGTGAAATATATGACAGTTATGGCTACACCTTC. It translates to CASSEIYDSYGYTF.

The DNA for the CDR3 is TGCAGTGCTAGCCAAGTTATGGGAGACTATGGCTACACCTTC. It specifies CSASQVMGDYGYTF. This chain joins TRBV20-1 and TRBJ1-2, with D unresolved. Germline loops: CDR1 DFQATT, CDR2 SNEGSKA (reference sequence). The CDR3 covers 14 residues. V lost 3 bases, J lost 3 bases, and 14 bases lay in between.

This clonotype was seen only a few times. The rearrangement joins TRBV7-9 to TRBJ2-1; D is possibly TRBD1 (7 bases). The germline V gene has CDR1 SEHNR and CDR2 FQNEAQ (reference sequence). CDR3 length equals 13 residues. Between the trimmed V and J ends, which lost 5 bases and 5 bases, there was a span of 10 bases. CDR3 nucleotide sequence: TGTGCCAGCAGCCAGGGGGGTAACAATGAGCAGTTCTTC. Protein sequence: CASSQGGNNEQFF.

The chain recombines TRBV20-1 with TRBJ1-3; D perhaps matches TRBD1 (5 bases). The V end was cut by 6 bases, the J end by 4 bases, with 13 bases between. This CDR3 region has 13 residues. Per germline, CDR1 DFQATT and CDR2 SNEGSKA (reference sequence). The CDR3 coding sequence is TGCAGTGCCCTACCGGCAGGGGGAAACACCATATATTTT. It codes for CSALPAGGNTIYF.

This clonotype appeared a few times. The chain carries TRBV2 and TRBJ2-5; 13 bases fit TRBD2. The germline V gene has CDR1 SNHLY and CDR2 FYNNEI. Trimming took 7 bases from V and 0 from J; bases not matched to a gene: 5. This CDR3 has 16 amino acids. This chain's CDR3 is CASNLGLAGDQETQYF. CDR3 sequence (DNA): TGTGCCAGCAACCTCGGACTAGCGGGGGACCAAGAGACCCAGTACTTC.

There are many counts of this clonotype. The rearrangement uses TRBV3-1 and TRBJ1-1; D not certain. Germline V gives CDR1 LGHDT, CDR2 YNNKEL (reference sequence). CDR3 length equals 13 residues. V shed 1 base and J shed 8 bases, with 11 bases lying between them. DNA for the CDR3: TGTGCCAGCAGCCAAGGGCCGGGAGTGGAAGCTTTCTTT. Amino acids: CASSQGPGVEAFF.

This clonotype was observed many times. J is TRBJ2-7 and V is TRBV6-1; 7 nucleotides line up with TRBD1. The V segment lost 3 bases and the J segment 4 bases; nucleotides outside the gene matches: 12. CDR1 MNHNS and CDR2 SASEGT come from the germline V gene. The CDR3 totals 16 residues. CDR3 protein: CASSERPGTATYEQYF. CDR3 coding DNA: TGTGCCAGCAGTGAGAGACCCGGGACAGCAACTTACGAGCAGTACTTC.

This clonotype was recorded at least ten times. V gene TRBV12-3 or TRBV12-4 combines with J gene TRBJ1-1; the D is unclear. The CDR3 extends over 13 amino acids. Between the trimmed V and J ends, which lost 6 bases and 1 base, there was a span of 9 bases. The DNA for the CDR3 is TGTGCCAGCAGATATACAGAGAACACTGAAGCTTTCTTT. Its translation: CASRYTENTEAFF.

This clonotype was detected many times. The chain has TRBV11-2 and TRBJ2-5; no clear D gene. The germline V and J ends were trimmed by 0 bases and 2 bases, with 7 bases remaining between them. The CDR3 loop spans 14 amino acids. Germline CDR1 SGHAT, CDR2 FQNNGV. CDR3 loop: CASSLEWNQETQYF. The CDR3 DNA is TGTGCCAGCAGCTTAGAATGGAATCAAGAGACCCAGTACTTC.